A single sample gave rise to the 15 T cell receptor beta chains below, sequenced in a study of T cells after yellow fever vaccination. Each CDR3 protein is one row after TCRdb ran MiXCR on the 5' RACE reads. The sample consists of 250,000 to 350,000 distinct CDR3 sequences, about 10% of them appearing once. This material consisted of CD4+ T cells sorted from PBMCs, taken 5 days after the yellow fever booster vaccination. The receptor source for this set is a man aged 18-30 years who received the YFV17D yellow fever vaccine.

The V and J genes are TRBV20-1 and TRBJ1-2, with a weak D call TRBD1 (6 bases). Germline V lookup: CDR1 DFQATT, CDR2 SNEGSKA (reference sequence). The CDR3 contains 11 residues. Trimming shortened V by 6 bases and J by 8 bases, and 13 bases separated the two germline ends. CDR3 in DNA: TGCAGTGCAAATACAGGGCAGGGCTACACCTTC. It translates to CSANTGQGYTF.

This clonotype was picked up many times. V gene TRBV3-1 combines with J gene TRBJ2-3; 10 bases align to TRBD2. CDR3 length: 17 amino acids. CDR1 is LGHDT and CDR2 is YNNKEL in the germline V gene (reference sequence). V was pared by 1 base and J by 6 bases, with 10 bases of the junction left unmatched. The CDR3 region is CASSQVLELAGLDTQYF. DNA of the CDR3: TGTGCCAGCAGCCAAGTGCTTGAACTAGCGGGGCTCGATACGCAGTATTTT.

This clonotype has ten or more counts. V is TRBV20-1 and J is TRBJ2-2; either TRBD1 or TRBD2 may supply D (6 bases each). The germline V and J ends were trimmed by 0 bases and 3 bases, with 11 bases remaining between them. CDR3 length equals 15 residues. Germline V gene sequence: CDR1 DFQATT, CDR2 SNEGSKA (reference sequence). DNA for the CDR3: TGCAGTGCTAGAGATTGGAGGGGGGACACCGGGGAGCTGTTTTTT. Its protein product is CSARDWRGDTGELFF.

The table lists this clonotype with a few counts. The V call is TRBV9, the J call TRBJ2-7; no definite D call. From germline, CDR1 is SGDLS and CDR2 YYNGEE. The CDR3 consists of 13 residues. V was clipped by 1 base and J by 4 bases, with 9 bases between them. CDR3 sequence (DNA): TGTGCCAGCAGCGTAACTGGGGAATACGAGCAGTACTTC. Its protein is CASSVTGEYEQYF.

The rearrangement uses TRBV7-3 and TRBJ1-1; D remains ambiguous. V shed 5 bases and J shed 4 bases, with 17 bases lying between them. The CDR3 consists of 15 residues. Germline CDR1 and CDR2: SGHTA and FQGTGA. CDR3 sequence reads: CASSAQGGSGTEAFF. The CDR3 nucleotides are TGTGCCAGCAGCGCCCAAGGCGGGAGCGGCACTGAAGCTTTCTTT.

This clonotype has at least ten counts. The V and J genes are TRBV7-2 and TRBJ2-7; 10 bases agree with TRBD1. Trimming cost V 4 bases and J 0 bases; bases outside gene matches: 3. Germline assignment: CDR1 SGHTA and CDR2 FQGNSA. This CDR3 contains 15 residues. DNA of the CDR3: TGTGCCAGCAGCTCAGACAGGGGGCCCTCCTACGAGCAGTACTTC. Protein: CASSSDRGPSYEQYF.

The V call is TRBV7-8, the J call TRBJ1-2, with no clear D. V lost 4 bases and J lost 8, with 8 bases in between. The V gene's germline CDR1 is SGHVS and CDR2 FQNEAQ. The CDR3 consists of 11 residues. The CDR3 DNA is TGTGCCAGCAGCTATGGGAGAGGCTACACCTTC. This sequence encodes CASSYGRGYTF.

The chain recombines TRBV12-3 or TRBV12-4 with TRBJ1-6; the match to TRBD1 covers 9 bases. CDR3 length: 15 amino acids. V lost 3 bases, J lost 9 bases, and 6 bases stayed unmatched. The CDR3 region is CASSFGTGGLSPLHF. The CDR3 nucleotides are TGTGCCAGCAGTTTTGGAACAGGGGGCCTTTCACCCCTCCACTTT.

This clonotype was counted between two and nine times. The chain recombines TRBV5-1 with TRBJ2-5; 7 bases are shared with TRBD1. Germline V gives CDR1 SGHRS, CDR2 YFSETQ. This CDR3 spans 15 amino acids. V was clipped by 3 bases and J by 5 bases; unmatched bases: 10. CDR3 coding DNA: TGCGCCAGCAGCTCACCACAGGGGACGGGGGAGACCCAGTACTTC. Protein product: CASSSPQGTGETQYF.

The V and J genes are TRBV28 and TRBJ1-1, with D possibly matching TRBD1 (5 bases). The ends were cut back, 3 bases at V and 0 bases at J, with 8 bases in the middle. Germline CDR1 and CDR2: MDHEN and SYDVKM. This CDR3 has 14 residues. The CDR3 nucleotides read TGTGCCAGCAGTTTTCTAGGGGTGAACACTGAAGCTTTCTTT. Protein sequence: CASSFLGVNTEAFF.

V usage is TRBV6-6 and J usage is TRBJ1-4; D remains unclear. The CDR3 runs to 14 residues. V was clipped by 5 bases and J by 2 bases, with 9 bases between them. The germline V gene has CDR1 MNHNY and CDR2 SVGAGI (reference sequence). The CDR3 region has the DNA TGTGCCAGCAGTCCCCTCGGGACTAATGAAAAACTGTTTTTT. Amino acid sequence: CASSPLGTNEKLFF.

The chain is built from TRBV4-2 and TRBJ1-3; D not resolved. Trimming removed 1 base from V and 0 bases from J, with 10 bases in between. CDR3 length: 16 amino acids. Germline lookup yields CDR1 LGHNA and CDR2 YNFKEQ. The DNA of the CDR3 is TGTGCCAGCAGCCAAGTCGCCCAAGACTCTGGAAACACCATATATTTT. It translates to CASSQVAQDSGNTIYF.

In DNA form, the CDR3 reads TGTGCCATCAGCCGGGGGGAGGAGGAGACCCAGTACTTC. Translated: CAISRGEEETQYF. The chain combines TRBV10-3 with TRBJ2-5, with 7 bases aligning to TRBD2. Germline loops: CDR1 ENHRY, CDR2 SYGVKD. The CDR3 has 13 amino acids. V lost 6 bases to trimming and J lost 5 bases; unmatched junction nucleotides: 6.

This clonotype appeared many times. J is TRBJ1-1 and V is TRBV7-2, with D hard to call. CDR1 is SGHTA and CDR2 is FQGNSA in the germline V gene. This CDR3 contains 13 residues. The germline V and J ends were trimmed by 5 bases and 1 base, with 8 bases remaining between them. Here the CDR3 DNA reads TGTGCCAGCAGCATTAGTTGGAACACTGAAGCTTTCTTT. Its translation: CASSISWNTEAFF.

V and J are TRBV18 and TRBJ2-1; maybe TRBD2 (5 bases). This CDR3 is built from 14 residues. The ends were cut back, 1 base at V and 2 bases at J, with 6 bases in the middle. The V gene's germline CDR1 is KGHSH and CDR2 LQKENI. CDR3 amino acids: CASSPQGAYNEQFF. In DNA form, the CDR3 reads TGTGCCAGCTCACCACAGGGAGCCTACAATGAGCAGTTCTTC.